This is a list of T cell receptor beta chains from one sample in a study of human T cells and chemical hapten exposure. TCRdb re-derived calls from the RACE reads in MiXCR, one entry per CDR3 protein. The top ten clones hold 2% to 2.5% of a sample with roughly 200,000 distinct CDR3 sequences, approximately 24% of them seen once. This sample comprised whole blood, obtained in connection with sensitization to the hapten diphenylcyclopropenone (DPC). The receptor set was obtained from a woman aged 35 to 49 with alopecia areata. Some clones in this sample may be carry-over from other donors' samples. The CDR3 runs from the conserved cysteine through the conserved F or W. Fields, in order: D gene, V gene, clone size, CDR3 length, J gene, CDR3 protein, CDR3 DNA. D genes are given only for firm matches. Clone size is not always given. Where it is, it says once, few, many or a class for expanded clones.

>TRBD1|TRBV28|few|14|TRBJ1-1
CASSMGRGPTEAFF
TGTGCCAGCAGCATGGGGAGGGGGCCAACTGAAGCTTTCTTT
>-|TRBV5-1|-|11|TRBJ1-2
CASSSDLIYTF
TGCGCCAGCAGCTCTGACTTGATCTACACCTTC
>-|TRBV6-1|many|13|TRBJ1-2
CASSGGIDYGYTF
TGTGCCAGCAGTGGGGGGATTGACTATGGCTACACCTTC
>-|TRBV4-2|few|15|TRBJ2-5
CASSQEEADQETQYF
TGTGCCAGCAGCCAAGAAGAGGCGGATCAAGAGACCCAGTACTTC
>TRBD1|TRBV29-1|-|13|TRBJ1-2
CSDWTGEEYGYTF
TGCAGCGATTGGACAGGAGAAGAGTATGGCTACACCTTC
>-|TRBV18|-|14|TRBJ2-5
CASSPPTVQETQYF
TGTGCCAGCTCACCACCGACGGTACAAGAGACCCAGTACTTC
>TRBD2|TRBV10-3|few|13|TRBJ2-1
CAIKAGDLDEQFF
TGTGCCATCAAAGCGGGAGATTTGGATGAGCAGTTCTTC
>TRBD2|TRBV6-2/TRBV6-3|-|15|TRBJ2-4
CASSSATSDKNIQYF
TGTGCCAGCAGTTCCGCGACTAGCGACAAAAACATTCAGTACTTC
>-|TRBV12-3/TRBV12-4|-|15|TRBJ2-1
CASSLQGRRYNEQFF
TGTGCCAGCAGTTTACAGGGACGGCGCTACAATGAGCAGTTCTTC
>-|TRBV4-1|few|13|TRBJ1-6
CASSQDPGSPLHF
TGCGCCAGCAGCCAAGATCCTGGTTCACCCCTCCACTTT